This T cell receptor beta chain was found in a study of T cell clonality in common variable immunodeficiency. General observations from the study: Common variable immunodeficiency TCR beta sequences reportedly had fewer deletions and N-nucleotide insertions. Compared with controls, CVID subjects had fewer shared TCRbeta clones. TCRbeta clonality was increased in CVID versus healthy controls.

This clone was recorded many times. Its antigen remains unidentified. The read terminates 3 residues ahead of where the CDR3 ends, so the germline J gene completes it. Trimming left V 2 bases short and J 4 bases short, with 9 bases between. The CDR3 runs to 14 residues. Germline V gene lookup returns CDR1 SGHAT and CDR2 FQNNGV. Equal genomic DNA amounts from CVID and control samples were sequenced. The repertoire was sequenced with immunoSEQ multiplex PCR; TCRdb's copy has only in-frame clones and lacks some. This sample shows 50,000 to 60,000 clones and no singletons; 0.83% rests with the ten largest.

The sequenced material came from peripheral blood mononuclear cells. The sequence was collected from a person aged 18 to 70 in good health. The V gene is TRBV11-2, the J gene TRBJ1-3, with D uncertain. CDR3 region: CASSLTVLGNTIYF. The CDR3 bases that were read are TGTGCCAGCAGCTTAACGGTCCTCGGAAACACC.